This T cell receptor beta chain was sequenced in a study of T cells after yellow fever vaccination. Study at large: Preparing low-cell-number fractions relied on SMART-Seq v4 Ultra Low Input.

About this clonotype itself: As yet, its antigen is unknown.

Trimming cost V 7 bases and J 1 base, with 9 bases left between them. The CDR3 loop spans 12 amino acids. Germline V gene lookup returns CDR1 SGHKS and CDR2 YYEKEE (reference sequence). Findings of the study overall: Detected again after the booster were most primary-vaccination clones, at approximately 95% CD4 and about 89% CD8.

Researchers made TCR cDNA using 5'RACE template switching, and this step added a universal primer site and UMIs. TCRdb reprocessed the 5' RACE reads with MiXCR, giving one entry per CDR3 protein. The data show about 550,000 distinct CDR3 sequences, with 15% to 20% seen just once and roughly an eighth held by the top ten. This TCR was recovered from a man younger than 45 who received the YFV17D yellow fever vaccine. The chain combines TRBV5-5 with TRBJ2-7, with D unclear. The sample in question was PBMCs, obtained 15 days after the yellow fever booster vaccination. CDR3 in DNA: TGTGCCAGCGGAAGGTGGTCCTACGAGCAGTACTTC. Protein product: CASGRWSYEQYF.